This T cell receptor (beta chain) was captured by sequencing in a study of blood T cell repertoires in COVID-19. About the study: Both acute and convalescent COVID-19 samples were obtained from the United States, Italy and Spain.

The CDR3 runs 12 residues. V gave up 4 bases and J gave up 0 bases, with 6 bases separating them. CDR1 and CDR2 (germline): SQVTM, ANQGSEA. Profiling relied on immunoSEQ multiplex PCR, and the TCRdb table lists in-frame clones only, not all of them. Among tens of thousands of clones listed, 80% were seen once. The sequence derives from a woman in her sixties or seventies with acute or convalescent COVID-19. Sequenced material: peripheral blood. The chain employs TRBV29-1 and TRBJ2-5; weak D call: TRBD1 (5 bases). CDR3 sequence reads: CSVGQYQETQYF. The CDR3 DNA follows: TGCAGCGTTGGACAGTACCAAGAGACCCAGTACTTC.